Sequencing of this T cell receptor beta chain was carried out in a study of cytomegalovirus exposure and HLA in healthy donors. Study-level points and caveats: It has been reported that TCR beta sequences accurately predicted the HLA-A and HLA-B alleles of most subjects. Immune exposure information available was restricted to CMV serostatus. Most TCR sequences showed up rarely, but some public TCRs showed up in many donors.

Researchers ran the PCR with 60 Vbeta and 13 Jbeta primers. Only in-frame clones appear in the TCRdb table, and some are missing; sequencing was by immunoSEQ multiplex PCR. In the table there are about 140,000 clones, about 80% of which are singletons. On this clone: The antigen is unknown.

CDR1 and CDR2 (germline): MNHNY, SVGAGI (reference sequence). V shed 4 bases, J shed 4 bases, and the junction held 6 bases outside the gene matches. The CDR3 contains 14 residues. Among the donors, all were healthy bone marrow donors. This TCR derives from a man aged 25 to 40 in good health and CMV-seropositive. The chain recombines TRBV6-6 with TRBJ2-7; 8 nucleotides agree with TRBD1. The sequencing sample was made of PBMCs. The CDR3: CASSSPGQAYEQYF. The CDR3 DNA follows: TGTGCCAGCAGTTCCCCGGGACAGGCTTACGAGCAGTACTTC.